A single sample is the source of the 23 T cell receptor beta chains below, sequenced in a study of blood T cell repertoires in COVID-19. The repertoire was sequenced with immunoSEQ multiplex PCR; TCRdb's copy has only in-frame clones and lacks some. The table has 250,000 to 300,000 clones, roughly 92% seen once. Material: peripheral blood. The source of these receptors is a young woman with COVID-19, enrolled during active disease.

This clone was recorded only once. The CDR3 DNA is TGTGCCAGTAGCGTGACAGGGGCCATACGAAACACTGAAGCTTTCTTT. Protein product: CASSVTGAIRNTEAFF. This chain links TRBV19 with TRBJ1-1, with TRBD1 matching 8 bases. Looked up from germline, CDR1 is LNHDA and CDR2 is SQIVND (reference sequence). The CDR3 extends over 16 amino acids. Trimming cost V 6 bases and J 2 bases; bases outside gene matches: 11.

This sequence joins TRBV29-1 and TRBJ2-3, with a possible D match to TRBD2 (5 bases). The CDR3 spans 14 residues. The germline V and J ends were trimmed by 2 bases and 4 bases, with 13 bases remaining between them. Germline-derived CDR1 and CDR2 are SQVTM and ANQGSEA. Here the CDR3 reads CSVELGGLADTQYF. CDR3 DNA: TGCAGCGTTGAACTCGGAGGTCTCGCAGATACGCAGTATTTT.

This clone appeared many times. The chain recombines TRBV6-4 with TRBJ2-1, with a possible D match to TRBD1 (6 bases). CDR1 is MRHNA, CDR2 SNTAGT, per germline. This CDR3 contains 13 residues. V was pared by 2 bases and J by 5 bases, with 7 bases between. The CDR3 region has the DNA TGTGCCAGCAGTGACCGGGACAACAATGAGCAGTTCTTC. Translated: CASSDRDNNEQFF.

The chain has TRBV15 and TRBJ2-1, with 14 bases aligning to TRBD2. The CDR3 extends over 19 amino acids. The junction had 13 bases not matched to a gene; V was cut back by 3 bases and J by 6 bases. The germline CDR1 and CDR2 sequences are LNHNV and YYDKDF (reference sequence). Written as DNA, the CDR3 is TGTGCCACCAGCAGTCAGACTAGCGGGAGGGCCGGAATTCTCAATGAGCAGTTCTTC. Encoded protein: CATSSQTSGRAGILNEQFF.

The chain has TRBV27 and TRBJ1-1; 9 bases map to TRBD1. Trimming at V came to 6 bases and at J to 14 bases, leaving 13 bases not matched to a gene. Looked up from germline, CDR1 is MNHEY and CDR2 is SMNVEV (reference sequence). The CDR3 spans 13 residues. CDR3 sequence reads: CASSHRDRVVVFF. For the CDR3, the DNA is TGTGCCAGCAGCCACCGGGACAGGGTAGTGGTCTTCTTT.

This clone showed up just once. The chain uses TRBV4-2 and TRBJ1-1, with D uncertain. This CDR3 region has 16 residues. V dropped 1 base and J dropped 0 bases, with 12 bases sitting between them. CDR1 is LGHNA and CDR2 is YNFKEQ in the germline V gene. The CDR3 DNA is TGTGCCAGCAGCCAAGCTAACCTAATAATGAACACTGAAGCTTTCTTT. Its translation: CASSQANLIMNTEAFF.

The chain joins TRBV30 to TRBJ2-7; D is possibly TRBD1 (5 bases). The length of the CDR3 is 14 residues. V shed 0 bases and J shed 2 bases, with 11 bases lying between them. Germline V gene data show CDR1 as GTSNPN and CDR2 as SVGIG (reference sequence). Written as DNA, the CDR3 is TGTGCCTGGAGTGTAGGGTCAGGGCCCTACGAGCAGTACTTC. Residues: CAWSVGSGPYEQYF.

The DNA for the CDR3 is TGTGCCAGCAGCATAAACGCGGCCGGAGAGACCCAGTACTTC. Protein product: CASSINAAGETQYF. J is TRBJ2-5 and V is TRBV7-9; D call uncertain. This CDR3 comprises 14 residues. Trimming took off 5 bases at V and 4 bases at J, with 14 bases between the two ends. The V gene's germline CDR1 is SEHNR and CDR2 FQNEAQ (reference sequence).

This sequence joins TRBV24-1 and TRBJ2-5; TRBD2 matches 12 bases. V was pared by 2 bases and J by 5 bases, with 8 bases of the junction left unmatched. The CDR3 loop spans 17 amino acids. Germline V gives CDR1 KGHDR, CDR2 SFDVKD. The CDR3 loop reads CATSDSRLAGVGETQYF. Here the CDR3 DNA reads TGTGCCACCAGTGATTCCCGACTAGCGGGAGTAGGTGAGACCCAGTACTTC.

The V gene is TRBV7-3, the J gene TRBJ2-1; 12 bases align to TRBD2. The CDR3 covers 12 residues. V shed 5 bases, J shed 14 bases, and the junction held 4 bases outside the gene matches. CDR1 and CDR2 (germline): SGHTA, FQGTGA. CDR3 protein: CASSLLAGGKFF. The DNA of the CDR3 is TGTGCCAGCAGCCTTCTAGCGGGAGGGAAGTTCTTC.

DNA for the CDR3: TGTGCCAGCAGCTTAGTTTCAGGGCTTTACTATGGCTACACCTTC. It translates to CASSLVSGLYYGYTF. This chain connects TRBV7-2 to TRBJ1-2; possible D gene TRBD1, 5 bases. V lost 1 base, J lost 3 bases, and 12 bases lay in between. The CDR3 is 15 residues long. Germline CDR1 and CDR2: SGHTA and FQGNSA.

The rearrangement uses TRBV19 and TRBJ1-5, with 8 bases that match TRBD1. The CDR3 covers 20 residues. The J segment lost 0 bases and the V segment lost 4 bases, leaving 17 bases of the junction unmatched. From germline, CDR1 is LNHDA and CDR2 SQIVND (reference sequence). The DNA for the CDR3 is TGTGCCAGTAGTAAGGTCTTAAACAGGGGGACGGGCCATAGCAATCAGCCCCAGCATTTT. Translation: CASSKVLNRGTGHSNQPQHF.

The chain links TRBV19 to TRBJ1-4; 8 bases agree with TRBD1. V gave up 3 bases and J gave up 8 bases; unmatched junction bases: 11. From germline, CDR1 is LNHDA and CDR2 SQIVND (reference sequence). CDR3 length: 16 residues. The CDR3 loop is CASSIQGAAFMEKLFF. In nucleotides, the CDR3 is TGTGCCAGTAGTATCCAGGGGGCGGCTTTTATGGAAAAACTGTTTTTT.

V gene TRBV5-1 combines with J gene TRBJ2-7; perhaps TRBD1 as D (6 bases). From germline, CDR1 is SGHRS and CDR2 YFSETQ. The CDR3 runs to 12 residues. Trimming took 3 bases from V and 3 from J, leaving 7 bases between them. The CDR3 sequence is CASSSQGYEQYF. Here the CDR3 DNA reads TGCGCCAGCAGCTCACAGGGCTACGAGCAGTACTTC.

V usage is TRBV11-2 and J usage is TRBJ1-2; D unclear. There are 17 residues in the CDR3. V was cut by 0 bases and J by 3 bases, with 17 bases left in between. Germline lookup yields CDR1 SGHAT and CDR2 FQNNGV. The CDR3 loop is CASSLDARPPGDYGYTF. The CDR3 DNA reads as TGTGCCAGCAGCTTAGATGCTCGACCACCGGGTGACTATGGCTACACCTTC.

The chain couples TRBV10-3 to TRBJ2-1; the match to TRBD2 covers 9 bases. Germline values: CDR1 ENHRY, CDR2 SYGVKD. V gave up 1 base and J gave up 7 bases; unmatched junction bases: 8. The CDR3 is made up of 16 amino acids. This CDR3 is CAISEFGGRAQNEQFF. The CDR3 DNA sequence: TGTGCCATCAGTGAGTTTGGCGGGAGGGCTCAGAATGAGCAGTTCTTC.

The chain recombines TRBV7-8 with TRBJ2-7; no clear D. V was cut by 5 bases and J by 0 bases, with 11 bases left in between. The germline V gene has CDR1 SGHVS and CDR2 FQNEAQ. The CDR3 totals 14 residues. The CDR3 loop reads CASSRWARSYEQYF. CDR3 nucleotides: TGTGCCAGCAGCCGTTGGGCCCGCTCCTACGAGCAGTACTTC.

V is TRBV10-3 and J is TRBJ2-1, with D perhaps TRBD1 (5 bases). In germline, CDR1 is ENHRY, CDR2 SYGVKD. The ends were cut back, 7 bases at V and 5 bases at J, with 15 bases in the middle. This CDR3 is 14 amino acids long. Here the CDR3 reads CAIKQEQIHNEQFF. In DNA form, the CDR3 reads TGTGCCATCAAACAGGAGCAAATTCACAATGAGCAGTTCTTC.

The chain couples TRBV28 to TRBJ2-1; D gene uncertain. The CDR3 spans 13 residues. V was clipped by 8 bases and J by 3 bases, with 11 bases between them. Per germline, CDR1 MDHEN and CDR2 SYDVKM. The CDR3 sequence is CASSSQVYNEQFF. In DNA, the CDR3 is TGTGCCAGCTCTTCCCAGGTCTACAATGAGCAGTTCTTC.

V is TRBV2 and J is TRBJ1-1; D gene unclear. This CDR3 has 13 residues. Germline V CDR1 and CDR2: SNHLY, FYNNEI. V was clipped by 2 bases and J by 8 bases, with 12 bases between them. CDR3 sequence (DNA): TGTGCCAGCAGTGAACAGACCAGAGCGGAAGCTTTCTTT. This gives the protein CASSEQTRAEAFF.

V gene TRBV5-1 combines with J gene TRBJ1-1; D not certain. The germline V gene has CDR1 SGHRS and CDR2 YFSETQ. The CDR3 has 15 residues. Trimming took off 0 bases at V and 1 base at J, with 10 bases between the two ends. The CDR3 region is CASSLDTPGNTEAFF. The CDR3 nucleotides are TGCGCCAGCAGCTTGGATACTCCGGGGAACACTGAAGCTTTCTTT.

The CDR3 sequence: CASSLSGGYEQYF. Here the CDR3 DNA reads TGTGCCAGCAGCTTATCGGGAGGGTACGAGCAGTACTTC. V and J are TRBV7-9 and TRBJ2-7, with 8 bases matching TRBD2. This CDR3 region has 13 residues. The V gene end was trimmed by 2 bases and the J gene end by 4 bases; junction bases not matched to a gene: 1. The germline gives CDR1 SEHNR, CDR2 FQNEAQ (reference sequence).

This chain links TRBV10-3 with TRBJ2-7; D call uncertain. Trimming cost V 4 bases and J 1 base, with 5 bases left between them. The CDR3 totals 12 residues. Germline assignment: CDR1 ENHRY and CDR2 SYGVKD. The CDR3 loop is CAISGQSYEQYF. Written as DNA, the CDR3 is TGTGCCATCAGTGGACAATCCTACGAGCAGTACTTC.